This TCR beta chain stems from a study of shared clonotypes between healthy human individuals. Findings and caveats of the study: When naive CD4 clonotypes were compared across a handful of donors, roughly 4.9% were shared. Investigators expected sequencing depth to affect clonotype sharing among donors. Tissue TCR repertoires likely differ from these blood-only repertoires.

Concerning this clone: Antigen specificity is unknown.

Replicate sorted-subset PCRs were loaded with around 220 ng DNA, about 30,000 T cell genomes. TCRdb's table, derived via immunoSEQ multiplex PCR, lists solely in-frame clones and lacks some. This sample has about 2,200,000 clones, with about 92% found just once. Germline CDR1 is SEHNR and CDR2 is FQNEAQ (reference sequence). The V end lost 1 base, the J end lost 1 base, and 8 bases lay between the germline ends. This CDR3 has 14 residues. CD45RO-negative, CCR7-selected cells formed the naive CD8 fraction, which excluded terminally differentiated effector memory CD45RA+ cells. The clonotype originates from a man younger than 35 in good health. Some clones in this sample may be carry-over from other donors' samples. The sequencing input was naive CD8+ T cells from PBMCs. The chain has TRBV7-9 and TRBJ2-7, with D maybe TRBD1 (6 bases). The CDR3 spells CASSLGTESYEQYF. CDR3 nucleotides: TGTGCCAGCAGCTTAGGGACAGAGTCCTACGAGCAGTACTTC.